This T cell receptor (beta chain) comes out of a study of CD8 T cells in Susac syndrome. The overall study: Within the sequenced group of Susac syndrome patients, over 5 showed active disease and eight were in remission.

The authors sequenced TCR beta from blood CD8+ and CD4+ T cells. Random hexamers primed reverse transcription of about 0.5 to 1 ug RNA. TCRdb itself ran the immunoSEQ multiplex PCR reads through MiXCR, one entry per CDR3 protein. The repertoire consists of about 240,000 distinct CDR3 sequences, with almost 97% occurring once and the leading ten covering about 0.1%. There are 14 residues in the CDR3. CDR1 is SQVTM and CDR2 is ANQGSEA in the germline V gene. The V gene lost 4 bases and the J gene lost 0 bases, with 11 bases spanning the gap. With regard to this clonotype: Its antigen is currently unknown.

Overall study findings and caveats: CD4+ T cell repertoires in Susac syndrome exhibited no evidence of clonal expansion.

The TCR originated in a human donor with Susac syndrome. The chain links TRBV29-1 to TRBJ2-3, with D possibly being TRBD2 (6 bases). Material: CD4+ T cells from PBMCs. CDR3: CSVVPGASTDTQYF. Here the CDR3 DNA reads TGCAGCGTTGTGCCGGGAGCAAGCACAGATACGCAGTATTTT.